This is a list of T cell receptor beta chains from one sample in a study of T cells after yellow fever vaccination. TCRdb called the 5' RACE reads again in MiXCR, with one record for every CDR3 protein. Of some 260,000 distinct CDR3 sequences in the sample, roughly 5.6% were seen once. The sequencing used CD4+ T cells sorted from PBMCs, collected on the day of the yellow fever booster vaccination. The receptors were sampled from a man aged 18 to 30 who received the YFV17D yellow fever vaccine. Both conserved end residues are part of each CDR3. The D gene is left open where the match is weak.

V gene	J gene	D gene	CDR3 protein
TRBV7-9	TRBJ2-5	-	CASSSYRDLGETQYF
TRBV5-6	TRBJ1-6	-	CASTSSHGSPLHF
TRBV6-6	TRBJ1-5	-	CASSLVEGQPQHF
TRBV20-1	TRBJ2-7	-	CSARTPDSYEQYF
TRBV6-5	TRBJ1-6	-	CASSLGGAASSYNSPLHF
TRBV28	TRBJ1-5	-	CASSSAGYSNQPQHF
TRBV5-1	TRBJ1-2	-	CASSLGQQNYGYTF
TRBV11-2	TRBJ2-2	-	CASSLKAGKTGELFF
TRBV9	TRBJ2-3	-	CASSIGTGDTQYF
TRBV12-3/TRBV12-4	TRBJ2-1	TRBD2	CASRPSSGVGEQFF
TRBV14	TRBJ1-1	-	CASTQQVNTEAFF
TRBV11-1	TRBJ1-2	-	CASSLDKGCPLDYGYTF
TRBV7-2	TRBJ2-5	-	CASTSPSAFQETQYF
TRBV6-5	TRBJ1-2	-	CATIGGAPGYTF
TRBV6-2/TRBV6-3	TRBJ1-5	TRBD1	CASSYGTVINNQPQHF
TRBV20-1	TRBJ2-3	TRBD1	CSLRTGHWDTQYF
TRBV5-1	TRBJ2-3	TRBD2	CASSLVRGGLDTQYF
TRBV14	TRBJ2-6	-	CASSQWVGANVLTF
TRBV7-9	TRBJ1-1	-	CASSLRIGENTEAFF
TRBV3-1	TRBJ2-5	-	CASSQDPSSQETQYF
TRBV4-3	TRBJ1-4	TRBD1	CASSQNTGTGDEKLFF
TRBV28	TRBJ1-5	-	CASTPIQDQPQHF
TRBV7-2	TRBJ2-7	-	CASSLADQGGDYEQYF
TRBV4-1	TRBJ1-4	-	CASSQWAGEKLFF
TRBV7-2	TRBJ1-5	TRBD1	CASSFVAGTGTNQPQHF
TRBV7-2	TRBJ2-5	-	CASSRKTQETQYF
TRBV4-2	TRBJ1-3	-	CASSLTSRREPGNTIYF
TRBV7-2	TRBJ1-2	-	CASSLARSHAYGYTF
TRBV19	TRBJ1-2	TRBD1	CASSTRQGYGYTF
TRBV7-2	TRBJ1-1	-	CASRITVNTEAFF
TRBV10-3	TRBJ1-1	-	CAISSSGANTEAFF
TRBV7-2	TRBJ1-6	TRBD1	CASSLRTGESPLHF
TRBV29-1	TRBJ1-1	-	CSVVFATEEAFF
TRBV18	TRBJ2-1	-	CASSPGGSSYNEQFF
TRBV7-3	TRBJ1-1	TRBD1	CASSLTGQGALDTEAFF
TRBV28	TRBJ2-5	-	CASSSGTLQETQYF
TRBV5-1	TRBJ1-2	-	CASSLTVENYGYTF
TRBV5-1	TRBJ2-5	-	CASSLDSGGETQYF
TRBV12-3/TRBV12-4	TRBJ1-1	-	CASSFGGWGSMNTEAFF
TRBV5-1	TRBJ1-4	-	CASSVSQATNEKLFF
TRBV29-1	TRBJ2-3	-	CSVLETGTDTQYF
TRBV10-1	TRBJ2-1	-	CASSESSSVDEQFF
TRBV24-1	TRBJ1-5	TRBD1	CATSDRWTRQGPQHF
TRBV28	TRBJ2-1	-	CASSPTAQVYNEQFF
TRBV2	TRBJ1-4	TRBD1	CASSVGQGNNEKLFF
TRBV5-6	TRBJ2-5	-	CASSFPGHRVTETQYF
TRBV6-6	TRBJ1-2	TRBD1	CASSYTGQEHYGYTF
TRBV7-2	TRBJ2-5	-	CATRVARVGETQYF
TRBV2	TRBJ2-1	TRBD1	CASSLDRGAYNEQFF
TRBV5-4	TRBJ1-2	-	CASSQTDLGYTF
TRBV4-1	TRBJ1-4	-	CASSQDREGKLFF
TRBV5-4	TRBJ2-1	-	CASSSGSSYNEQFF
TRBV5-4	TRBJ2-2	-	CASSRQVANTGELFF
TRBV7-3	TRBJ1-2	-	CASSLTAGEGYTF
TRBV27	TRBJ2-7	TRBD1	CASSFSRTGATYEQYF